The 21 T cell receptor beta chains listed next were all sequenced from one sample in a study of cytotoxic CD8 clonotypes in ibrutinib-treated CLL. Produced via immunoSEQ multiplex PCR; TCRdb's table is partial and in-frame only. The data show fewer than 400,000 clones, over 55% seen once. Here the sequenced sample was PBMCs, taken after 36 months of ibrutinib treatment. Receptors originate from a human donor with chronic lymphocytic leukemia.

Only a few counts were recorded for this clone. The V call is TRBV4-3, the J call TRBJ2-1, with a tentative D call TRBD2 (6 bases). The V end lost 0 bases, the J end lost 6 bases, and 15 bases lay between the germline ends. The length of the CDR3 is 16 residues. CDR1 is LGHNA and CDR2 is YSLEER in the germline V gene. CDR3 protein: CASSQDPSTSLNEQFF. CDR3 DNA sequence: TGCGCCAGCAGCCAAGATCCATCGACTAGTCTCAATGAGCAGTTCTTC.

This chain joins TRBV7-2 and TRBJ1-2; 10 bases are shared with TRBD1. V shed 1 base and J 5 bases; nucleotides not matched to a gene: 4. This CDR3 has 15 amino acids. Germline assignment: CDR1 SGHTA and CDR2 FQGNSA. CDR3 bases: TGTGCCAGCAGCTTAGGGAGGACAGGGGGGTATGGCTACACCTTC. Protein sequence: CASSLGRTGGYGYTF.

The rearrangement uses TRBV5-1 and TRBJ1-6; D remains unclear. The length of the CDR3 is 15 residues. From germline, CDR1 is SGHRS and CDR2 YFSETQ. V was trimmed by 0 bases and J by 10 bases, leaving 14 bases between them. CDR3 sequence (DNA): TGCGCCAGCAGCTTGGAGTTACCCGGTAGATCACCCCTCCACTTT. This sequence encodes CASSLELPGRSPLHF. The whole variable domain, remainder taken from reference TRBV5-1 and TRBJ1-6, is KAGVTQTPRYLIKTRGQQVTLSCSPISGHRSVSWYQQTPGQGLQFLFEYFSETQRNKGNFPGRFSGRQFSNSRSEMNVSTLELGDSALYLCASSLELPGRSPLHFGNGTRLTVT.

This clone was seen more than once but under ten times. Sequence at one end of the junction differs from germline and may be a read error. The chain carries TRBV13 and TRBJ2-7; D uncertain. CDR3 length equals 11 residues. Germline CDR1 and CDR2: PRHDT and FYEKMQ (reference sequence). CDR3 DNA sequence: TGTGCCAGCAGCTCCGGCTACGCGCAGTACTTC. Residues: CASSSGYAQYF. The whole variable domain, filled in from reference TRBV13 and TRBJ2-7, reads AAGVIQSPRHLIKEKRETATLKCYPIPRHDTVYWYQQGPGQDPQFLISFYEKMQSDKGSIPDRFSAQQFSDYHSELNMSSLELGDSALYFCASSSGYAQYFGPGTRLTVT.

The V and J genes are TRBV19 and TRBJ1-1; D gene unclear. This CDR3 region has 12 residues. Per the germline V gene, CDR1 is LNHDA and CDR2 is SQIVND (reference sequence). Trimming removed 6 bases at V and 0 bases at J, with 5 bases between. CDR3 region: CASRQLNTEAFF. DNA of the CDR3: TGTGCCAGTAGACAACTGAACACTGAAGCTTTCTTT.

This clone has only a few counts. The V call is TRBV4-1, the J call TRBJ2-5, with D perhaps TRBD1 (5 bases). CDR1 and CDR2 from the germline V gene are MGHRA and YSYEKL. The CDR3 has 12 amino acids. Trimming took off 5 bases at V and 8 bases at J, with 12 bases between the two ends. The CDR3 here is CASSLAQGTQYF. In DNA form, the CDR3 reads TGCGCCAGCAGCTTAGCCCAGGGCACCCAGTACTTC.

This chain links TRBV5-6 with TRBJ2-7; weak D call: TRBD1 (6 bases). Trimming left V 1 base short and J 2 bases short, with 10 bases between. Germline assignment: CDR1 SGHDT and CDR2 YYEEEE. The length of the CDR3 is 14 residues. CDR3 in amino acids: CASSLTGPTYEQYF. CDR3 DNA: TGTGCCAGCAGCTTGACAGGGCCCACCTACGAGCAGTACTTC.

The table lists this clone with a count of one. This chain uses TRBV2 with TRBJ1-1, with a weak D call TRBD1 (5 bases). Germline lookup yields CDR1 SNHLY and CDR2 FYNNEI. The CDR3 covers 15 residues. V was cut by 2 bases and J by 3 bases, with 13 bases left in between. The DNA for the CDR3 is TGTGCCAGCAGTGAATCCGCAGGGAGCCACACTGAAGCTTTCTTT. Amino acid sequence: CASSESAGSHTEAFF. The full variable domain, completed using reference TRBV2 and TRBJ1-1, is EPEVTQTPSHQVTQMGQEVILRCVPISNHLYFYWYRQILGQKVEFLVSFYNNEISEKSEIFDDQFSVERPDGSNFTLKIRSTKLEDSAMYFCASSESAGSHTEAFFGQGTRLTVV.

This clone turned up a few times. This chain connects TRBV11-2 to TRBJ1-1; weak D call: TRBD1 (5 bases). The CDR3 covers 15 residues. Germline V gene data show CDR1 as SGHAT and CDR2 as FQNNGV. The V end was cut by 3 bases, the J end by 6 bases, with 17 bases between. The DNA for the CDR3 is TGTGCCAGCAGCTTTAGAAGGGGAGGTTCGGCTGAAGCTTTCTTT. Residues: CASSFRRGGSAEAFF.

The chain joins TRBV15 to TRBJ1-4, with D uncertain. From germline, CDR1 is LNHNV and CDR2 YYDKDF (reference sequence). The CDR3 contains 14 residues. V shed 1 base and J shed 6 bases, with 9 bases lying between them. Written as DNA, the CDR3 is TGTGCCACCAGCAGAGGCGAGGGAGATGAAAAACTGTTTTTT. Its protein is CATSRGEGDEKLFF.

V and J are TRBV4-1 and TRBJ1-2; D not certain. With 1 base removed from V and 1 base from J, the gap between germline ends came to 7 bases. Per germline, CDR1 MGHRA and CDR2 YSYEKL. This CDR3 region has 14 residues. This CDR3 is CASSQVGINYGYTF. CDR3 sequence (DNA): TGCGCCAGCAGCCAAGTAGGGATTAACTATGGCTACACCTTC.

This clone was seen a few times. The V and J genes are TRBV7-2 and TRBJ2-5; 8 bases match TRBD1. The V gene end was trimmed by 7 bases and the J gene end by 3 bases; junction bases not matched to a gene: 16. Germline V gene data show CDR1 as SGHTA and CDR2 as FQGNSA. The CDR3 contains 17 residues. The CDR3 nucleotides read TGTGCCAGCACCCTTCCACGGCAGGGGGCAAATGAAGAGACCCAGTACTTC. Its protein is CASTLPRQGANEETQYF.

This clone was observed a handful of times. The rearrangement joins TRBV5-4 to TRBJ1-2; no firm D call. In germline, CDR1 is SGHNT, CDR2 YYREEE (reference sequence). The CDR3 runs to 14 residues. Deletions cut 3 bases from V and 5 bases from J, with 14 bases between. The DNA of the CDR3 is TGTGCCAGCAGCTACCCGGGAGGGCAGTATGGCTACACCTTC. This encodes CASSYPGGQYGYTF.

In DNA, the CDR3 is TGTGCCAGCAGTTACGTTCGGGGCCCCGGGGAGCTGTTTTTT. Translation: CASSYVRGPGELFF. The chain carries TRBV6-5 and TRBJ2-2; either TRBD1 or TRBD2 may fit D (5 bases each). Looked up from germline, CDR1 is MNHEY and CDR2 is SVGAGI. The CDR3 is 14 amino acids. With 2 bases removed from V and 6 bases from J, the gap between germline ends came to 10 bases.

The J gene is TRBJ2-5, the V gene TRBV5-1; no clear D gene. Trimming pared 2 bases from V and 3 bases from J, leaving 17 bases between. The germline CDR1 and CDR2 sequences are SGHRS and YFSETQ. This CDR3 has 16 amino acids. CDR3 in amino acids: CASSFGLFGQKETQYF. CDR3 in DNA: TGCGCCAGCAGCTTCGGGTTATTCGGCCAGAAAGAGACCCAGTACTTC.

The V and J genes are TRBV10-2 and TRBJ2-1, with a weak D call TRBD2 (6 bases). This CDR3 has 13 residues. The germline V gene has CDR1 WSHSY and CDR2 SAAADI. CDR3 sequence: CPSRWAGNNEQFF. CDR3 coding DNA: TGCCCTTCGAGGTGGGCGGGGAACAATGAGCAGTTCTTC.

This chain connects TRBV29-1 to TRBJ2-5, with D hard to call. Germline V CDR1 and CDR2: SQVTM, ANQGSEA. This CDR3 spans 13 amino acids. V lost 0 bases and J 3 bases, leaving 8 bases between the germline ends. CDR3 protein: CSVEEQRKETQYF. The CDR3, as DNA: TGCAGCGTTGAAGAACAACGTAAAGAGACCCAGTACTTC. Combining the CDR3 with reference TRBV29-1 and TRBJ2-5 gives the whole variable domain SAVISQKPSRDICQRGTSLTIQCQVDSQVTMMFWYRQQPGQSLTLIATANQGSEATYESGFVIDKFPISRPNLTFSTLTVSNMSPEDSSIYLCSVEEQRKETQYFGPGTRLLVL.

For this clone: Other DNA sequences in this specimen translate into the identical CDR3. This chain links TRBV5-1 with TRBJ2-3; D is perhaps TRBD2 (6 bases). V lost 4 bases and J lost 1, with 7 bases in between. This CDR3 region has 13 residues. From germline, CDR1 is SGHRS and CDR2 YFSETQ. The chain's CDR3 is CASSPGGTDTQYF. The CDR3 DNA sequence: TGCGCCAGCAGCCCGGGGGGCACAGATACGCAGTATTTT.

This rearrangement joins TRBV5-1 to TRBJ2-4; D possibly corresponds to TRBD2 (6 bases). Germline CDR1 SGHRS, CDR2 YFSETQ. V was trimmed by 1 base and J by 14 bases, leaving 19 bases between them. The CDR3 runs to 14 residues. As DNA, the CDR3 is TGCGCCAGCAGCTTGCGGACCCCTAGTTCGGGGGAGTACTTC. Its protein is CASSLRTPSSGEYF.

This clone was picked up a small number of times. The chain has TRBV5-6 and TRBJ1-2; maybe TRBD1 (6 bases). Per germline, CDR1 SGHDT and CDR2 YYEEEE. The V end lost 4 bases, the J end lost 5 bases, and 15 bases lay between the germline ends. The CDR3 sequence is 14 residues long. CDR3 region: CASSPVNRAYGYTF. The CDR3 nucleotides read TGTGCCAGCAGCCCAGTAAACAGGGCGTATGGCTACACCTTC.

The chain employs TRBV5-1 and TRBJ2-1, with D possibly being TRBD1 (6 bases). The germline CDR1 and CDR2 sequences are SGHRS and YFSETQ. The CDR3 totals 14 residues. V lost 0 bases and J 10 bases, leaving 14 bases between the germline ends. The CDR3 DNA sequence: TGCGCCAGCAGCTTGGGGGTAGCAGGGGCCGAGCAGTTCTTC. Amino acids: CASSLGVAGAEQFF.